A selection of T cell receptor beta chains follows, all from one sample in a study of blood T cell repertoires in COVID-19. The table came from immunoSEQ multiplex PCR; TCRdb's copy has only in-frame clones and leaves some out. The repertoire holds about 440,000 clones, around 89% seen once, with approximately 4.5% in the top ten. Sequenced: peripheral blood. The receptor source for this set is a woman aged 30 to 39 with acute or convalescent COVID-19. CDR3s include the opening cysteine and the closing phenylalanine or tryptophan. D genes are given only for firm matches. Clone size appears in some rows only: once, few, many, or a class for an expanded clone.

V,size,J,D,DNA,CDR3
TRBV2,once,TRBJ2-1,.,TGTGCCAGCAGTGAGTGGAGAGGACTAACACGTGAGCAGTTCTTC,CASSEWRGLTREQFF
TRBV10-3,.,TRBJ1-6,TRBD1,TGTGCCATCAATCCAGGGGGAGTAAATTCACCCCTCCACTTT,CAINPGGVNSPLHF
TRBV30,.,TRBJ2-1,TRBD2,TGTGCCTGCGGGGCTAGCGGGGGCTATGAGCAGTTCTTC,CACGASGGYEQFF
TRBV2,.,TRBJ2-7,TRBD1,TGTGCCAGCAGTGTGGACAGGAGCTCCTACGAGCAGTACTTC,CASSVDRSSYEQYF
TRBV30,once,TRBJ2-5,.,TGTGCCTGGAGTATCGGACAGCAAGAGACCCAGTACTTC,CAWSIGQQETQYF
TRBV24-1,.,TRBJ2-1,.,TGTGCCTCAGGGTCGGGCGGGAAAGCCTACAATGAGCAGTTCTTC,CASGSGGKAYNEQFF
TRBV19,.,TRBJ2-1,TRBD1,TGTGCCAGTAGGGGACAGGGGGCGGACAATGAGCAGTTCTTC,CASRGQGADNEQFF
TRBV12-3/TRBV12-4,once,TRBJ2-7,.,TGTGCCAGCAGGCCAGGGTCCGCCTACGAGCAGTACTTC,CASRPGSAYEQYF
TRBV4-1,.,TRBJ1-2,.,TGCGCCAGCAGCCCGTTAGACGGAGTTATCGGCTACACCTTC,CASSPLDGVIGYTF
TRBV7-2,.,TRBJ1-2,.,TGTGCCAGCAGCTGGGGTCAGGGTTGGTATGGCTACACCTTC,CASSWGQGWYGYTF
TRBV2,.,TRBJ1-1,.,TGTGCCAGCAGCCGACGAGGAATGAACACTGAAGCTTTCTTT,CASSRRGMNTEAFF
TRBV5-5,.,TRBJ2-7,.,TGTGCCAGCAGCCCGGACTTCGACGAGCAGTACTTC,CASSPDFDEQYF
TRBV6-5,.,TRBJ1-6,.,TGTGCCAGCAGACCCCGGGGGGCTTCACCCCTCCACTTT,CASRPRGASPLHF
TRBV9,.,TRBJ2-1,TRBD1,TGTGCCAGCAGCGCCGACAGGGGGCTTAACAATGAGCAGTTCTTC,CASSADRGLNNEQFF
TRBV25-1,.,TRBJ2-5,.,TGTGCCAGCAGTGAATGGCAGGGAACGGAGACCCAGTACTTC,CASSEWQGTETQYF
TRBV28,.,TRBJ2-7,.,TGTGCCAGCAGTCCCGTCGGGGGGCAGACCTACGAGCAGTACTTC,CASSPVGGQTYEQYF
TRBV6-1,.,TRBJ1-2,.,TGTGCCAGCAGTGAATCGTCCGGGGGGTTCTATGGCTACACCTTC,CASSESSGGFYGYTF
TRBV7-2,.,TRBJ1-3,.,TGTGCCAGCAGCTTATTCCTACAGGGCCTAGGAAACACCATATATTTT,CASSLFLQGLGNTIYF
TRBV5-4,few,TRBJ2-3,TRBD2,TGTGCCAGCTTCCGGGGGGGAACTAGCACAGATACGCAGTATTTT,CASFRGGTSTDTQYF
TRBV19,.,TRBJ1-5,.,TGTGCCAGTAGTATTACTTCCACCGGCAGGGCCCTTAATCAGCCCCAGCATTTT,CASSITSTGRALNQPQHF
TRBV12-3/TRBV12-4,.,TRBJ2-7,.,TGTGCCAGCAGCCCGACGGGCTACGAGCAGTACTTC,CASSPTGYEQYF
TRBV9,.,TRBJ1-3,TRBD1,TGTGCCAGCAGCGTAGCTGAACAGGGGGGCACCATATATTTT,CASSVAEQGGTIYF
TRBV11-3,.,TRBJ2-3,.,TGTGCCAGCAGCAATGACTCGACAGGCAGGGGAGATACGCAGTATTTT,CASSNDSTGRGDTQYF
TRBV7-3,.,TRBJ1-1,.,TGTGCCAGCAGCTTAACTTCTAACAGGAACACTGAAGCTTTCTTT,CASSLTSNRNTEAFF
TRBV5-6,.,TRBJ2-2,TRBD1,TGTGCCAGCAGGCGACAGGGGGGGAACACCGGGGAGCTGTTTTTT,CASRRQGGNTGELFF
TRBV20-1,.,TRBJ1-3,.,TGCAGTGCTAGTCGCTCTGGAAACACCATATATTTT,CSASRSGNTIYF
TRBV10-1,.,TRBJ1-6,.,TGCGCCAGCAGTGTTGCGCGGGGGGAACGGCGTTTTAATTCACCCCTCCACTTT,CASSVARGERRFNSPLHF
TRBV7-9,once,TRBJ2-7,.,TGTGCCAGCAGCTTCTCCTACTACGAGCAGTACTTC,CASSFSYYEQYF
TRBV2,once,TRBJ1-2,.,TGTGCCAGCAGGGAGGAGGACTCCTACACCTTC,CASREEDSYTF
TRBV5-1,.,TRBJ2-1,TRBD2,TGCGCCAGCAGCTTCGATAGCGGGGGTAACAATGAGCAGTTCTTC,CASSFDSGGNNEQFF
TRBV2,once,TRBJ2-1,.,TGTGCCAGCAGTGGGGCGTATTACAATGAGCAGTTCTTC,CASSGAYYNEQFF
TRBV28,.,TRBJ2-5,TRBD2,TGTGCCAGCAGACCCGGGACTAGCGTTGGAGAGACCCAGTACTTC,CASRPGTSVGETQYF
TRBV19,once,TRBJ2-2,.,TGTGCCAGTAGTATAACCAGGGAGGCCGGGGAGCTGTTTTTT,CASSITREAGELFF
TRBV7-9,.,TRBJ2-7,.,TGTGCCAGCAGTATCCTCCAGGGGTACGAGCAGTACTTC,CASSILQGYEQYF
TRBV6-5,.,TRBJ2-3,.,TGTGCCAGCAGTTACTCGCCCTGGCAGACAGATACGCAGTATTTT,CASSYSPWQTDTQYF
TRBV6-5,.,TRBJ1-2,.,TGTGCCAGCAGGCTACAGACCACGGACTATGGCTACACCTTC,CASRLQTTDYGYTF
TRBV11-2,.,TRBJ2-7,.,TGTGCCAGCAGGGCCGGGGGTCTCTACTACGAGCAGTACTTC,CASRAGGLYYEQYF
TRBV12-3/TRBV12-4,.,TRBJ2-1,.,TGTGCCAGCAGTCCCCAGGGGAATGAGCAGTTCTTC,CASSPQGNEQFF
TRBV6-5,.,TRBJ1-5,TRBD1,TGTGCCAGCAGCCTGACAGGGGGTGGCATGAGGCCCCAGCATTTT,CASSLTGGGMRPQHF
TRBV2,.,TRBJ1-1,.,TGTGCCAGCAGTGGTGGGCTTTCGAACACTGAAGCTTTCTTT,CASSGGLSNTEAFF
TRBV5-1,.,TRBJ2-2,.,TGCGCCAGCAGCTTCGTCGTCGGGGGAAACGGGGAGCTGTTTTTT,CASSFVVGGNGELFF
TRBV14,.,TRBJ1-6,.,TGTGCCAGCAGCGGGCGGGGGGGGCGGTTACCCCTCCACTTT,CASSGRGGRLPLHF
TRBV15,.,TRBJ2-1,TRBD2,TGTGCCACCAGGGAAGATAGCGGGGGGGCCCTTAATGAGCAGTTCTTC,CATREDSGGALNEQFF
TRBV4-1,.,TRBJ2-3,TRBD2,TGCGCCAGCAGCCAAGATCGGGCTAGCGGGGGGCTGCGTACGCAGTATTTT,CASSQDRASGGLRTQYF
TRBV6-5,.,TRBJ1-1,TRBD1,TGTGCCAGCAGTTCCCCCCGAGGGGGCGTGAACACTGAAGCTTTCTTT,CASSSPRGGVNTEAFF
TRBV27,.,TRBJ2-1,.,TGTGCCAGCAGTCCCGATGGACTGGTGAGCTCCTACAATGAGCAGTTCTTC,CASSPDGLVSSYNEQFF
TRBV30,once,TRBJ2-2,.,TGTGCCTGGAGTGTCGGTCTCGGGGAGCTGTTTTTT,CAWSVGLGELFF
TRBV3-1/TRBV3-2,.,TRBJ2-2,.,TGTGCCAGCAGCCAAGCGCCGGGGGTTTCCGGGGAGCTGTTTTTT,CASSQAPGVSGELFF
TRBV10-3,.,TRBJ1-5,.,TGTGCCATCAGTGAGCATGGGGGAGGGGATCAGCCCCAGCATTTT,CAISEHGGGDQPQHF
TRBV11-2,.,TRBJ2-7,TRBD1,TGTGCCAGCAGCTTAGAACAGGGGGCCTACGAGCAGTACTTC,CASSLEQGAYEQYF